The 25 T cell receptor beta chains below come from one sample, sequenced in a study of cytomegalovirus exposure and HLA in healthy donors. It was with 60 Vbeta and 13 Jbeta primers that the PCR ran. Assay used: immunoSEQ multiplex PCR; TCRdb lists only in-frame clones, some missing. The sample comprises around 200,000 clones, 60% to 80% of which are singletons, and less than 4% rests with the top ten. The specimen sequenced was PBMCs. The receptors were sampled from a woman in her thirties in good health and CMV-seropositive.

V usage is TRBV5-5 and J usage is TRBJ2-3; D perhaps matches TRBD2 (5 bases). The length of the CDR3 is 13 residues. The germline V gene has CDR1 SGHKS and CDR2 YYEKEE (reference sequence). The ends were cut back, 4 bases at V and 2 bases at J, with 8 bases in the middle. The CDR3 DNA follows: TGTGCCAGCAGCCCGCGGGTCACAGATACGCAGTATTTT. This encodes CASSPRVTDTQYF.

The chain is built from TRBV2 and TRBJ2-1, with 10 positions matching TRBD2. Per germline, CDR1 SNHLY and CDR2 FYNNEI. J lost 5 bases, V lost 6 bases, and 10 bases had no gene match. CDR3 length equals 16 residues. CDR3 sequence reads: CASSDRGLARNNEQFF. The CDR3 nucleotides read TGTGCCAGCAGCGACCGGGGACTAGCGAGGAACAATGAGCAGTTCTTC.

The genes are TRBV2 and TRBJ2-5; tentatively, D is TRBD2 (5 bases). The DNA end favors TRBJ2-7, so the J call may be wrong. CDR1 is SNHLY and CDR2 is FYNNEI in the germline V gene. The CDR3 length is 9 residues. The DNA for the CDR3 is TGTGCCAGTGGGAGCGAGCAGTACTTC. Translation: CASGSEQYF.

The rearrangement links TRBV5-5 to TRBJ2-5, with a weak D call TRBD2 (6 bases). This CDR3 contains 16 residues. V was clipped by 1 base and J by 7 bases, with 20 bases between them. Germline assignment: CDR1 SGHKS and CDR2 YYEKEE (reference sequence). The DNA of the CDR3 is TGTGCCAGCAGCTTGCATTCTAGCGCGCCCTCTTGGACCCAGTACTTC. This sequence encodes CASSLHSSAPSWTQYF.

The CDR3 bases are TGTGCCAGTAGTCTGACGACTAGCGGTTCCTACGAGCAGTACTTC. It is translated as CASSLTTSGSYEQYF. The chain is built from TRBV19 and TRBJ2-7; TRBD2 aligns across 9 bases. Germline CDR1 LNHDA, CDR2 SQIVND (reference sequence). Trimming at V came to 5 bases and at J to 1 base, leaving 6 bases not matched to a gene. CDR3 length: 15 residues.

The V gene is TRBV6-5, the J gene TRBJ2-2; 11 bases line up with TRBD2. The V gene's germline CDR1 is MNHEY and CDR2 SVGAGI. This CDR3 is built from 14 residues. With 7 bases clipped from V and 8 bases from J, the junction kept 6 bases outside the gene matches. DNA for the CDR3: TGTGCCAGCAAACTAGCGGGAGTTTCGGGGGAGCTGTTTTTT. Protein sequence: CASKLAGVSGELFF.

The chain employs TRBV6-1 and TRBJ2-7; D is ambiguous. From germline, CDR1 is MNHNS and CDR2 SASEGT. This CDR3 contains 14 residues. V lost 2 bases and J 6 bases, leaving 14 bases between the germline ends. The CDR3 loop is CASSEHGSSGEQYF. The CDR3 coding sequence is TGTGCCAGCAGTGAACATGGTAGCTCCGGCGAGCAGTACTTC.

A single count supports this clone. This chain connects TRBV5-1 to TRBJ2-3, with 8 positions matching TRBD1. Looked up from germline, CDR1 is SGHRS and CDR2 is YFSETQ. V lost 4 bases to trimming and J lost 2 bases; unmatched junction nucleotides: 6. The CDR3 runs 15 residues. The CDR3: CASSRRTGSTDTQYF. In nucleotides, the CDR3 is TGCGCCAGCAGCCGACGGACAGGGTCCACAGATACGCAGTATTTT.

V gene TRBV2 combines with J gene TRBJ1-1, with D possibly matching TRBD1 (6 bases). Trimming took off 3 bases at V and 1 base at J, with 9 bases between the two ends. Germline-derived CDR1 and CDR2 are SNHLY and FYNNEI. The length of the CDR3 is 14 residues. The CDR3 nucleotides are TGTGCCAGCAGTGATCAGGGGCCGAACACTGAAGCTTTCTTT. It is translated as CASSDQGPNTEAFF. Together with reference TRBV2 and TRBJ1-1, the CDR3 gives the full variable domain: EPEVTQTPSHQVTQMGQEVILRCVPISNHLYFYWYRQILGQKVEFLVSFYNNEISEKSEIFDDQFSVERPDGSNFTLKIRSTKLEDSAMYFCASSDQGPNTEAFFGQGTRLTVV.

The chain joins TRBV4-1 to TRBJ2-5, with D possibly matching TRBD2 (5 bases). V was cut by 1 base and J by 2 bases, with 11 bases left in between. Germline-derived CDR1 and CDR2 are MGHRA and YSYEKL. The CDR3 is 15 residues long. CDR3: CASSQALRTQETQYF. The CDR3 DNA is TGCGCCAGCAGCCAAGCCCTTCGGACTCAAGAGACCCAGTACTTC.

V and J are TRBV6-1 and TRBJ2-1; 8 nucleotides align to TRBD1. With V trimmed by 4 bases and J by 0 bases, 2 bases remained unmatched. CDR1 MNHNS and CDR2 SASEGT come from the germline V gene. The CDR3 covers 15 residues. The CDR3 DNA sequence: TGTGCCAGCAGTGCGGACAGGGACTCCTACAATGAGCAGTTCTTC. Translating it yields CASSADRDSYNEQFF.

V gene TRBV4-1 combines with J gene TRBJ1-1, with 8 bases that match TRBD1. V was pared by 6 bases and J by 3 bases, with 9 bases of the junction left unmatched. This CDR3 has 15 amino acids. Germline V lookup: CDR1 MGHRA, CDR2 YSYEKL. The CDR3 region has the DNA TGCGCCAGCAGACAGGTCGAGACAGGGGACACTGAAGCTTTCTTT. Amino acids: CASRQVETGDTEAFF.

This clone has a single count. The chain combines TRBV6-5 with TRBJ2-3; D gene unclear. Germline lookup yields CDR1 MNHEY and CDR2 SVGAGI. The V end lost 8 bases, the J end lost 2 bases, and 5 bases lay between the germline ends. This CDR3 is built from 11 residues. The CDR3 is CASGFTDTQYF. As DNA, the CDR3 is TGTGCCAGCGGCTTCACAGATACGCAGTATTTT.

The J gene is TRBJ1-1, the V gene TRBV11-2, with TRBD1 identical over 11 bases. In germline, CDR1 is SGHAT, CDR2 FQNNGV. The CDR3 consists of 18 residues. After removal of 4 bases from V and 2 bases from J, the junction contained 12 bases not matched to a gene. The CDR3 bases are TGTGCCAGCAGCTCACGCCGGGACAGGGGGATGCGAAACACTGAAGCTTTCTTT. Translation: CASSSRRDRGMRNTEAFF.

The chain links TRBV7-6 to TRBJ1-4; a possible D gene is TRBD1 (5 bases). Germline CDR1 is SGHVS and CDR2 is FNYEAQ. V was shortened by 3 bases and J by 7 bases, with 12 bases between the two germline ends. The CDR3 extends over 14 amino acids. Written as DNA, the CDR3 is TGTGCCAGCAGCTTCGACAGAAGGGCTGAAAAACTGTTTTTT. Translation gives CASSFDRRAEKLFF.

The chain is built from TRBV11-3 and TRBJ2-1; 9 bases are a match to TRBD2. The CDR3 consists of 18 residues. J gave up 4 bases and V 5 bases, and 15 bases lay outside the gene matches. Germline CDR1 SGHNT, CDR2 YENEEA. The CDR3 DNA is TGTGCCAGCAGCCCCGGTTGGATAGCGGGAGAAGATTACAATGAGCAGTTCTTC. It specifies CASSPGWIAGEDYNEQFF. The whole variable domain, remainder taken from reference TRBV11-3 and TRBJ2-1, is EAGVVQSPRYKIIEKKQPVAFWCNPISGHNTLYWYLQNLGQGPELLIRYENEEAVDDSQLPKDRFSAERLKGVDSTLKIQPAELGDSAVYLCASSPGWIAGEDYNEQFFGPGTRLTVL.

This chain uses TRBV18 with TRBJ2-1; the match to TRBD2 covers 14 bases. From germline, CDR1 is KGHSH and CDR2 LQKENI. This CDR3 contains 18 residues. V was pared by 6 bases and J by 4 bases, with 11 bases of the junction left unmatched. CDR3 loop: CASSPTSGRAISYNEQFF. CDR3 bases: TGTGCCAGCTCCCCGACTAGCGGGAGGGCCATAAGTTACAATGAGCAGTTCTTC.

V and J are TRBV5-1 and TRBJ2-3; 8 bases line up with TRBD2. CDR3 size: 16 residues. From germline, CDR1 is SGHRS and CDR2 YFSETQ. With 2 bases clipped from V and 0 bases from J, the junction kept 5 bases outside the gene matches. The CDR3 protein is CASSLERGTSTDTQYF. In DNA, the CDR3 is TGCGCCAGCAGCTTAGAGCGGGGGACTAGCACAGATACGCAGTATTTT.

The rearrangement links TRBV14 to TRBJ2-3; maybe TRBD2 (5 bases). V lost 4 bases, J lost 2 bases, and 19 bases lay in between. This CDR3 region has 17 residues. The germline CDR1 and CDR2 sequences are SGHDN and FVKESK. The CDR3 spells CASSPLGALPPTDTQYF. Written as DNA, the CDR3 is TGTGCCAGCAGCCCCCTGGGAGCCCTACCCCCCACAGATACGCAGTATTTT.

The CDR3 region is CASSPQGTYEQYF. The DNA of the CDR3 is TGTGCCAGCAGCCCGCAGGGTACCTACGAGCAGTACTTC. The genes are TRBV28 and TRBJ2-5; TRBD1 is a possible D gene (5 bases). The end of the DNA is better explained by TRBJ2-7, so the J call may be wrong. CDR1 and CDR2 from the germline V gene are MDHEN and SYDVKM. This CDR3 is built from 13 residues.

With respect to this clone: One end of the junction fails to match germline, which may point to a read error. This rearrangement joins TRBV7-9 to TRBJ2-7, with 7 nucleotides matching TRBD2. The germline V gene has CDR1 SEHNR and CDR2 FQNEAQ (reference sequence). This CDR3 has 15 residues. CDR3 coding DNA: TGTTCCAGCAGCCCTCGGGGGGTACTAAACTACGAGCAGTACTTC. Translating gives CSSSPRGVLNYEQYF.

This clone was seen only a few times. The rearrangement joins TRBV10-2 to TRBJ2-6, with a weak D call TRBD2 (6 bases). V was clipped by 3 bases and J by 4 bases, with 16 bases between them. The CDR3 is 17 residues long. Germline CDR1 WSHSY, CDR2 SAAADI. The CDR3 reads CASSEVGGKVGANVLTF. CDR3 DNA: TGCGCCAGCAGTGAAGTAGGAGGGAAGGTAGGGGCCAACGTCCTGACTTTC.

The chain couples TRBV5-4 to TRBJ1-1; unclear D gene. The CDR3 is 13 amino acids. Trimming took off 5 bases at V and 0 bases at J, with 8 bases between the two ends. Germline CDR1 is SGHNT and CDR2 is YYREEE (reference sequence). The CDR3 DNA is TGTGCCAGCAGTTCCAGTGTGAACACTGAAGCTTTCTTT. The encoded protein is CASSSSVNTEAFF.

CDR3 nucleotides: TGTGCCAGCAGCCGCGGACTAGCGGGAGGAGGAGAGACCCAGTACTTC. It yields the protein CASSRGLAGGGETQYF. V and J are TRBV7-6 and TRBJ2-5; 14 bases match TRBD2. Germline trimming cut 5 bases from V and 4 bases from J; bases unmatched to any gene: 6. The length of the CDR3 is 16 residues. Germline lookup yields CDR1 SGHVS and CDR2 FNYEAQ.

V gene TRBV2 combines with J gene TRBJ2-1, with a possible D match to TRBD2 (6 bases). The CDR3 totals 18 residues. CDR1 is SNHLY and CDR2 is FYNNEI in the germline V gene. Trimming left V 7 bases short and J 1 base short, with 23 bases between. CDR3 residues: CASTHRRGPGESYNEQFF. The CDR3 DNA reads TGTGCCAGCACCCACCGTCGAGGCCCGGGAGAATCCTACAATGAGCAGTTCTTC.